This TCR beta chain is drawn from a study of molecular identifiers for immune sequencing clone quantification. Whole-study context: Across replicate runs, RNA obtained from about 19,000 or 110,000 naive CD8 cells was divided into five, with four undergoing sequencing. General observations from the study: Spiked Jurkat TCR RNA equivalent to one cell was reportedly detectable in 800,000 to 1,000,000 naive cells. Clones with over 20 RNA copies captured over 98% of effector molecules but under 1% of naive ones.

A single record per CDR3 protein comes from TCRdb applying MiXCR to the PCR reads. This table holds 70,000 to 90,000 distinct CDR3 sequences, under 25% found once. Sorting isolated naive CD8 T cells as CD8+CD4-CCR7+CD45RA+ events. There are many counts of this clonotype. The antigen is unknown. Sequencing input: naive CD8+ T cells from blood, with Jurkat cell RNA spiked in. Subset specified: FACS-sorted CD8+CD4-CCR7+CD45RA+ naive T cells. The sequence was collected from a human donor in good health. Some libraries in this study had Jurkat cell RNA spiked in.

The CDR3 sequence: CASSFPEAFF. CDR3 coding DNA: TGTGCCAGCAGCTTCCCTGAAGCTTTCTTT. The chain combines TRBV7-9 with TRBJ1-1; D gene ambiguous. Germline V gene sequence: CDR1 SEHNR, CDR2 FQNEAQ (reference sequence). The CDR3 has 10 residues. The ends were cut back, 3 bases at V and 6 bases at J, with 2 bases in the middle.